Sequencing of this T cell receptor beta chain was carried out in a study of blood T cell repertoires in COVID-19 (dated by TCRdb to between 2020 and 2021). Turning to the overall study: Collaborator samples came from the United States, Italy and Spain and covered acute and convalescent phases of COVID-19. The prospective study material was composed of cDNA or gDNA derived from T cells, B-cell-depleted T cells, or PBMCs. The dataset comprised deeply sampled blood TCRbeta repertoires from subjects exposed to, actively infected with, or recovered from COVID-19. The repertoires were released in a freely available public database intended as a resource for research on the immune response to SARS-CoV-2. Samples were obtained from the ongoing ImmuneRACE study (first 160 participants) and from about 1,300 subjects provided by 6 global collaborators. Nearly every sample came with metadata listing a de-identified subject ID, COVID-19 status, age in years and sex. Where available, HLA class I and class II types were taken from metadata supplied by the sample provider and were not determined by assay-based typing. The full study reports these points: How much clinical and demographic metadata was included differed by source and by participant, and the metadata was provided uncurated.

Remarks on this clone: The specificity of this receptor is unknown. The record has no base qualities; no much larger clone is one base away.

In Seattle, one collaborating source enrolled patients while the infection was active and tracked those patients longitudinally over the course of disease. Whole blood was collected in K2EDTA tubes by collaborating institutions according to the institutions' own protocols. For TCRbeta analysis, collaborators shipped samples in one of three forms: frozen whole blood, isolated PBMCs, or DNA extracted from either of those sample types. TCRbeta CDR3 regions were amplified from genomic DNA by means of the immunoSEQ Assay, a bias-controlled multiplex PCR. The study's own analysis went as follows. Within the assay, amplification of reference gene primers was used to estimate how many nucleated cells each sample contained. Sequence reads were collapsed and filtered to measure the absolute abundance of every unique TCRbeta CDR3 rearrangement. For each sample, productive Simpson clonality was calculated by taking the square root of Simpson's diversity index across productive rearrangements. What TCRdb holds here is the immuneACCESS table cut down to in-frame rearrangements. Part of the clones is not present; checked against another copy, under half of the missing clones reflect an unresolved V gene, and the others are unexplained. The D gene and trimming were derived from the DNA, and the V and J assignments and clone size from that table. Across this sample there are about 250,000 clones, with about 85% seen only once. 0.7% to 0.9% of the sample rests with the top ten.

Trimming at the junction amounts to 3 bases on V and 0 bases on J, and the germline ends lie 5 bases apart. There are 13 amino acids in the CDR3, from cysteine to phenylalanine inclusive. The CDR3 DNA has 39 bases and is translated from base 1. The germline V gene yields KGHSH for CDR1 and LQKENI for CDR2. This TCR was recovered from a human donor with COVID-19, enrolled during active disease. The donor label of this sample is uncertain. The chain is made from TRBV18 and TRBJ1-2; a weak D assignment points to TRBD1 (5 bases agree). Sequencing was carried out using peripheral blood. The DNA is TGTGCCAGCTCACCGACAGCTAACTATGGCTACACCTTC. This is translated as CASSPTANYGYTF.